Below, 28 T cell receptor beta chains from the same sample are listed, as sequenced in a study of shared clonotypes between healthy human individuals. TCRdb's table, derived via immunoSEQ multiplex PCR, lists solely in-frame clones and lacks some. The sample shows about 1.1 million clones, 60% to 80% of them seen only once. The specimen sequenced was memory CD4+ T cells from PBMCs. Subset given: CD45RA-negative fraction. The receptors were sampled from a young man in good health. Some clones in this sample may be carry-over from other donors' samples.

The gene calls are TRBV6-1 and TRBJ2-7; D remains ambiguous. Germline V gene data show CDR1 as MNHNS and CDR2 as SASEGT. This CDR3 has 13 residues. V shed 1 base and J shed 7 bases, with 11 bases lying between them. For the CDR3, the DNA is TGTGCCAGCAGTGAAGTTGCCGGACGTGAGCAGTACTTC. Translated, it gives CASSEVAGREQYF.

The chain carries TRBV11-2 and TRBJ1-4; possible D gene TRBD1, 5 bases. CDR1 is SGHAT and CDR2 is FQNNGV in the germline V gene. V was trimmed by 5 bases and J by 4 bases, leaving 14 bases between them. The CDR3 extends over 15 amino acids. CDR3 in DNA: TGTGCCAGCAGCGAGCCGGGACTAGGTAATGAAAAACTGTTTTTT. Protein: CASSEPGLGNEKLFF.

This clone was observed a handful of times. The chain is built from TRBV2 and TRBJ1-2, with D possibly matching TRBD1 (5 bases). In germline, CDR1 is SNHLY, CDR2 FYNNEI. This CDR3 region has 13 residues. V lost 8 bases, J lost 4 bases, and 14 bases lay in between. This CDR3 is CASQTDKAYGYTF. The CDR3 DNA reads TGTGCCAGCCAAACGGACAAGGCCTATGGCTACACCTTC.

This rearrangement joins TRBV28 to TRBJ1-5; a weak D match, TRBD1 (6 bases). Between the trimmed V and J ends, which lost 6 bases and 4 bases, there was a span of 22 bases. CDR3 length: 17 amino acids. Per the germline V gene, CDR1 is MDHEN and CDR2 is SYDVKM. The CDR3, as DNA: TGTGCCAGCAGCACCCTAATTCGGGACATCTCTAATCAGCCCCAGCATTTT. This codes for CASSTLIRDISNQPQHF.

The rearrangement joins TRBV15 to TRBJ1-5; 7 bases agree with TRBD1. J lost 0 bases, V lost 3 bases, and 5 bases had no gene match. Germline V gene sequence: CDR1 LNHNV, CDR2 YYDKDF (reference sequence). The length of the CDR3 is 16 residues. The CDR3: CATSRTGLNSNQPQHF. The CDR3, as DNA: TGTGCCACCAGCAGGACAGGGCTTAATAGCAATCAGCCCCAGCATTTT.

The count of this clone is one. The rearrangement joins TRBV6-6 to TRBJ1-1; weak D call: TRBD1 (6 bases). CDR1 and CDR2 (germline): MNHNY, SVGAGI (reference sequence). The CDR3 length is 14 residues. Trimming removed 7 bases at V and 0 bases at J, with 12 bases between. The CDR3 DNA is TGTGCCAGCACGGGGGCGGAACTGAACACTGAAGCTTTCTTT. Its protein product is CASTGAELNTEAFF.

The V call is TRBV21-1, the J call TRBJ2-7; the table's D gene call, TRBD1, was not cross checked with the DNA. TRBV21-1 is assigned pseudogene status. This CDR3 spans 13 amino acids. As DNA, the CDR3 is TGTGCCATTAAGACAGGGGGCTTTTGCGAGCAGTACTTC. Its translation: CAIKTGGFCEQYF.

This chain joins TRBV7-9 and TRBJ2-5; 12 bases fit TRBD1. Looked up from germline, CDR1 is SEHNR and CDR2 is FQNEAQ (reference sequence). This CDR3 is built from 15 residues. The trim removed 10 bases at V and 4 bases at J, leaving 10 bases unmatched. In nucleotides, the CDR3 is TGTGCCATAGCCCCGGGACAGGGGGCGGGAGAGACCCAGTACTTC. It specifies CAIAPGQGAGETQYF.

This clone was detected only a few times. V and J are TRBV11-2 and TRBJ2-1; tentative D call: TRBD2 (5 bases). The germline V and J ends were trimmed by 7 bases and 7 bases, with 17 bases remaining between them. The V gene's germline CDR1 is SGHAT and CDR2 FQNNGV. The CDR3 sequence is 14 residues long. The CDR3 sequence: CASNPLELANEQFF. The DNA for the CDR3 is TGTGCCAGCAACCCCCTCGAGCTAGCAAATGAGCAGTTCTTC.

The count of this clone is one. The chain uses TRBV29-1 and TRBJ2-5; D not certain. Germline V lookup: CDR1 SQVTM, CDR2 ANQGSEA. The V end was cut by 1 base, the J end by 2 bases, with 5 bases between. CDR3 size: 12 residues. CDR3 DNA sequence: TGCAGCGTTGAAGGACAACAAGAGACCCAGTACTTC. It is translated as CSVEGQQETQYF.

This chain joins TRBV6-5 and TRBJ2-7; D is unclear. V dropped 6 bases and J dropped 4 bases, with 13 bases sitting between them. Germline V gene lookup returns CDR1 MNHEY and CDR2 SVGAGI. There are 13 residues in the CDR3. CDR3 residues: CASSRPLSYEQYF. The CDR3 DNA sequence: TGTGCCAGCAGCCGACCATTGTCTTACGAGCAGTACTTC.

The J gene is TRBJ2-2, the V gene TRBV11-2, with 11 bases aligning to TRBD2. The trim removed 5 bases at V and 1 base at J, leaving 3 bases unmatched. CDR3 length: 16 amino acids. Germline V gives CDR1 SGHAT, CDR2 FQNNGV. The CDR3 DNA sequence: TGTGCCAGCAGCCGACTAGCGGGATTGAACACCGGGGAGCTGTTTTTT. Translating gives CASSRLAGLNTGELFF.

V gene TRBV2 combines with J gene TRBJ2-5; tentative D call: TRBD2 (5 bases). CDR1 SNHLY and CDR2 FYNNEI come from the germline V gene. This CDR3 has 13 residues. Deletions cut 3 bases from V and 5 bases from J, with 10 bases between. The CDR3 spells CASSDGLAETQYF. As DNA, the CDR3 is TGTGCCAGCAGTGATGGTCTAGCCGAGACCCAGTACTTC.

The chain employs TRBV10-1 and TRBJ2-1; the D is unclear. Germline assignment: CDR1 WNHNN and CDR2 SYGVQD (reference sequence). CDR3 length: 14 residues. V was pared by 2 bases and J by 8 bases, with 13 bases between. The CDR3 region is CASSEGPQMYEQFF. The CDR3 DNA is TGCGCCAGCAGTGAGGGACCTCAAATGTATGAGCAGTTCTTC.

The CDR3 sequence is CASSYGQGEGYTF. As DNA, the CDR3 is TGTGCCAGCAGTTACGGACAGGGGGAGGGCTACACCTTC. The rearrangement uses TRBV13 and TRBJ1-2; 10 bases fit TRBD1. The junction had 6 bases not matched to a gene; V was cut back by 6 bases and J by 8 bases. CDR1 is PRHDT, CDR2 FYEKMQ, per germline (reference sequence). The CDR3 has 13 amino acids.

A single count supports this clone. The chain combines TRBV5-5 with TRBJ2-5; 8 nucleotides agree with TRBD2. The CDR3 has 18 residues. The germline V gene has CDR1 SGHKS and CDR2 YYEKEE (reference sequence). The V and J ends lost 0 bases and 2 bases, in that order; junction bases with no gene match: 12. CDR3: CASSLALLAGIRQETQYF. In nucleotides, the CDR3 is TGTGCCAGCAGCTTGGCTTTGCTAGCGGGCATACGACAAGAGACCCAGTACTTC.

This clone appeared once. The chain combines TRBV29-1 with TRBJ2-5; maybe TRBD2 (6 bases). Germline V lookup: CDR1 SQVTM, CDR2 ANQGSEA. Trimming stripped 3 bases from V and 5 bases from J, with 22 bases between. The CDR3 loop spans 16 amino acids. CDR3 residues: CSVDPYSGSGGETQYF. For the CDR3, the DNA is TGCAGCGTTGATCCCTATAGCGGTTCGGGTGGGGAGACCCAGTACTTC.

The J gene is TRBJ2-1, the V gene TRBV6-5, with TRBD1 matching over 7 bases. The CDR3 contains 13 residues. Germline CDR1 reads MNHEY; CDR2 reads SVGAGI. With V trimmed by 4 bases and J by 4 bases, 1 base remained unmatched. The CDR3 DNA is TGTGCCAGCAGTTCGGGACAGTACAATGAGCAGTTCTTC. This gives the protein CASSSGQYNEQFF.

This clone is a singleton in its sample. The chain links TRBV19 to TRBJ2-3, with 11 bases matching TRBD2. CDR1 LNHDA and CDR2 SQIVND come from the germline V gene (reference sequence). This CDR3 contains 16 residues. V was clipped by 3 bases and J by 2 bases; unmatched bases: 4. CDR3 DNA sequence: TGTGCCAGTAGTATGACTAGCGGGACGATCACAGATACGCAGTATTTT. Translating gives CASSMTSGTITDTQYF.

This CDR3 is CASTRTSGRTDTQYF. The CDR3 DNA sequence: TGCGCCAGCACCAGGACTAGCGGACGCACAGATACGCAGTATTTT. V usage is TRBV5-1 and J usage is TRBJ2-3; 10 bases are a match to TRBD2. This CDR3 is 15 amino acids long. The germline CDR1 and CDR2 sequences are SGHRS and YFSETQ. The junction had 5 bases not matched to a gene; V was cut back by 6 bases and J by 1 base.

The genes are TRBV7-8 and TRBJ2-6, with TRBD1 as a possible D gene (6 bases). The germline V gene has CDR1 SGHVS and CDR2 FQNEAQ. This CDR3 is 17 amino acids long. The V and J ends lost 4 bases and 3 bases respectively, with 16 bases between them. This chain's CDR3 is CASSYNRVLGGANVLTF. The CDR3 coding sequence is TGTGCCAGCAGCTACAACAGGGTCCTGGGTGGGGCCAACGTCCTGACTTTC.

J is TRBJ1-5 and V is TRBV29-1; D is unclear. The CDR3 is 12 residues long. V lost 4 bases and J lost 9, with 13 bases in between. In germline, CDR1 is SQVTM, CDR2 ANQGSEA. DNA of the CDR3: TGCAGCGTTGCGAGCCGAGAAGGGCCCCAGCATTTT. Residues: CSVASREGPQHF. Variable domain in full (rest from reference TRBV29-1 and TRBJ1-5): SAVISQKPSRDICQRGTSLTIQCQVDSQVTMMFWYRQQPGQSLTLIATANQGSEATYESGFVIDKFPISRPNLTFSTLTVSNMSPEDSSIYLCSVASREGPQHFGDGTRLSIL.

The chain joins TRBV4-1 to TRBJ2-5, with D perhaps TRBD1 (5 bases). The J call may be mistaken, given a closer DNA end match to TRBJ2-7. This CDR3 contains 15 residues. Germline-derived CDR1 and CDR2 are MGHRA and YSYEKL. CDR3 sequence reads: CASSHADSRDYEQYF. CDR3 bases: TGCGCCAGCAGCCATGCCGACAGTCGCGACTACGAGCAGTACTTC.

The V call is TRBV11-1, the J call TRBJ2-5; D unresolved. CDR1 is SGHAT, CDR2 FQDESV, per germline (reference sequence). The CDR3 has 14 residues. V gave up 3 bases and J gave up 2 bases, with 10 bases separating them. CDR3 protein: CASSFKGWQETQYF. The CDR3, as DNA: TGTGCCAGCAGCTTCAAGGGTTGGCAAGAGACCCAGTACTTC.

V usage is TRBV2 and J usage is TRBJ1-5; 7 positions agree with TRBD1. V trimming: 8 bases; J trimming: 2 bases; junction bases outside the gene matches: 9. Germline values: CDR1 SNHLY, CDR2 FYNNEI. The CDR3 runs 15 residues. The CDR3 region is CASSIRDSGNQPQHF. The CDR3 DNA reads TGTGCCAGCTCAATCCGGGACAGCGGCAATCAGCCCCAGCATTTT.

This chain links TRBV5-1 with TRBJ2-2; a weak D match, TRBD2 (6 bases). Germline CDR1 is SGHRS and CDR2 is YFSETQ. The CDR3 totals 15 residues. V shed 4 bases and J shed 3 bases, with 13 bases lying between them. The CDR3 DNA reads as TGCGCCAGCAGCGACGGGGACTTCGACACCGGGGAGCTGTTTTTT. Its protein product is CASSDGDFDTGELFF.

The V gene is TRBV7-9, the J gene TRBJ1-1; 7 nucleotides line up with TRBD1. The CDR3 length is 13 residues. The germline CDR1 and CDR2 sequences are SEHNR and FQNEAQ (reference sequence). Trimming took 4 bases from V and 7 from J; bases not matched to a gene: 6. In DNA form, the CDR3 reads TGTGCCAGCAGCTCCGACAGGGAACTTGAAGCTTTCTTT. Amino acids: CASSSDRELEAFF.

The rearrangement joins TRBV2 to TRBJ2-1; 8 positions agree with TRBD2. V shed 8 bases, J shed 9 bases, and the junction held 9 bases outside the gene matches. Germline CDR1 and CDR2: SNHLY and FYNNEI. The CDR3 length is 13 residues. CDR3 nucleotide sequence: TGTGCCAGCGGGACTAGAATCTTTGCTGAGCAGTTCTTC. Residues: CASGTRIFAEQFF.